This T cell receptor beta chain was retrieved from a study of shared clonotypes between healthy human individuals. The table came from immunoSEQ multiplex PCR; TCRdb's copy has only in-frame clones and leaves some out. The data contain roughly 1,100,000 clones, around 75% of them seen just once; the ten biggest clones take up roughly 1.5%. This CDR3 comprises 14 residues. V was clipped by 9 bases and J by 0 bases, with 11 bases between them. Germline V gene data show CDR1 as LNHDA and CDR2 as SQIVND (reference sequence). The clonotype originates from a man between 18 and 35 years old in good health. The chain uses TRBV19 and TRBJ1-4, with D perhaps TRBD1 (5 bases). The specimen sequenced was memory CD4+ T cells sorted from blood. Subset here: CD45RA-negative fraction. DNA for the CDR3: TGTGCCAGCAGGCAGGGTTCAACTAATGAAAAACTGTTTTTT. Residues: CASRQGSTNEKLFF.